This T cell receptor beta chain was captured in a study of control samples from healthy donors and cancer patients. This CDR3 has 14 amino acids. V shed 3 bases and J shed 3 bases, with 13 bases lying between them. The germline gives CDR1 SQVTM, CDR2 ANQGSEA. Measured with immunoSEQ multiplex PCR; TCRdb has only the in-frame clones, and not every one. This sample has over 110,000 clones, with roughly 92% found just once. The clonotype comes from a young man in good health. The sequencing input was blood. The V gene is TRBV29-1, the J gene TRBJ2-3; no reliable D call. The CDR3, as DNA: TGCAGCGTTGACGTGAGACTTGGGACAGATACGCAGTATTTT. It yields the protein CSVDVRLGTDTQYF.